These T cell receptor beta chains were read from a single sample in a study of cytomegalovirus exposure and HLA in healthy donors. Assay: immunoSEQ multiplex PCR; the TCRdb copy retains only in-frame clones and omits some. Its clone listing holds some 46,000 clones. Sample: PBMCs. The source is a woman in her 30s in good health and CMV-seronegative. Both conserved end residues are part of each CDR3. The D gene is left open where the match is weak.

J | V | length | D | CDR3
TRBJ1-2 | TRBV6-1 | 14 | TRBD1 | CASCTRQGRQGYTF
TRBJ2-3 | TRBV5-1 | 15 | TRBD2 | CASSLSGKDTDTQYF
TRBJ2-1 | TRBV7-3 | 12 | TRBD2 | CASSPGGAEQFF
TRBJ2-6 | TRBV25-1 | 15 | TRBD2 | CASTPGGYGANVLTF
TRBJ1-3 | TRBV30 | 15 | TRBD1 | CAWTLRGTGVGAIYF
TRBJ1-1 | TRBV4-3 | 13 | NA | CASRTDLNTEAFF
TRBJ1-2 | TRBV5-4 | 12 | NA | CASSLTSRYYTF
TRBJ2-4 | TRBV19 | 16 | NA | CASSIGPGLGKNIQYF
TRBJ2-7 | TRBV19 | 14 | TRBD2 | CASSIAAGGYEQYF
TRBJ1-5 | TRBV7-6 | 16 | NA | CASSSVDSRPYQPQHF
TRBJ1-2 | TRBV27 | 14 | NA | CASSLSPTGYGYTF
TRBJ2-2 | TRBV6-4 | 13 | NA | CASSDGYTGELFF
TRBJ1-4 | TRBV30 | 14 | NA | CAWTLGRVNEKLFF
TRBJ2-7 | TRBV10-3 | 14 | NA | CAISGPGLTYEQYF
TRBJ2-7 | TRBV11-1 | 14 | NA | CASSQAGLNYEQYF
TRBJ1-1 | TRBV7-9 | 12 | NA | CASSQELLGAFF
TRBJ2-5 | TRBV30 | 14 | NA | CAWSVRGNQETQYF